These 24 T cell receptor beta chains were all obtained from the same sample, sequenced in a study of shared clonotypes between healthy human individuals. This table comes from immunoSEQ multiplex PCR, and its TCRdb copy is limited to in-frame clones, with some not included. This table holds some 1.5 million clones, 98% found once. The sequencing input was naive CD4+ T cells sorted from blood. The sample's subset: CD45RA+ positively selected. All receptors come from a man aged 30 to 45 in good health.

The rearrangement joins TRBV25-1 to TRBJ2-1; 10 bases map to TRBD2. Germline V gene lookup returns CDR1 MGHDK and CDR2 SYGVNS. The ends lost 1 base at V and 7 bases at J; junction bases unmatched: 13. There are 18 residues in the CDR3. In DNA form, the CDR3 reads TGTGCCAGCAGTGAATCCCCCCCCCTAGCGGGAGCGAAGAATGAGCAGTTCTTC. Translation gives CASSESPPLAGAKNEQFF.

The gene calls are TRBV9 and TRBJ2-1; possibly TRBD1 for D (6 bases). Germline V lookup: CDR1 SGDLS, CDR2 YYNGEE. The ends were cut back, 1 base at V and 5 bases at J, with 10 bases in the middle. This CDR3 spans 14 amino acids. The CDR3 loop is CASSVTGTNNEQFF. CDR3 DNA sequence: TGTGCCAGCAGCGTAACAGGGACCAACAATGAGCAGTTCTTC.

The rearrangement uses TRBV15 and TRBJ2-1; 9 bases agree with TRBD2. The CDR3 length is 17 residues. Germline V gene lookup returns CDR1 LNHNV and CDR2 YYDKDF (reference sequence). The V gene end was trimmed by 0 bases and the J gene end by 6 bases; junction bases not matched to a gene: 9. The CDR3 DNA reads TGTGCCACCAGCAGAGAGTGGGGACTAGCTGGATCCAATGAGCAGTTCTTC. Its translation is CATSREWGLAGSNEQFF.

The V and J genes are TRBV11-2 and TRBJ2-7, with D maybe TRBD2 (5 bases). Between the trimmed V and J ends, which lost 4 bases and 9 bases, there was a span of 13 bases. Germline V gene sequence: CDR1 SGHAT, CDR2 FQNNGV. The CDR3 runs to 12 residues. The CDR3 region is CASSSQVEAQYF. The DNA for the CDR3 is TGTGCCAGCAGCTCCCAGGTGGAGGCGCAGTACTTC.

The rearrangement joins TRBV29-1 to TRBJ2-3; D call uncertain. The CDR3 spans 14 residues. V was cut by 7 bases and J by 0 bases, with 14 bases left in between. The germline V gene has CDR1 SQVTM and CDR2 ANQGSEA. The CDR3 DNA reads TGCAGCGCCTCCCTCCCTGGGAGCACAGATACGCAGTATTTT. Encoded protein: CSASLPGSTDTQYF.

V is TRBV2 and J is TRBJ1-4; no firm D call. Germline V CDR1 and CDR2: SNHLY, FYNNEI. V lost 6 bases to trimming and J lost 5 bases, with 16 bases between them. The length of the CDR3 is 15 residues. The CDR3 sequence is CASRRSGGGNEKLFF. CDR3 nucleotides: TGTGCCAGCAGAAGAAGTGGAGGCGGGAATGAAAAACTGTTTTTT.

The CDR3 region is CASSENLGNRAQYF. In DNA, the CDR3 is TGCGCCAGCAGTGAGAATTTGGGGAACAGAGCGCAGTATTTT. The V call is TRBV10-1, the J call TRBJ2-3; D gene ambiguous. With 2 bases removed from V and 10 bases from J, the gap between germline ends came to 16 bases. Germline V gene lookup returns CDR1 WNHNN and CDR2 SYGVQD (reference sequence). CDR3 size: 14 residues.

The gene calls are TRBV18 and TRBJ1-2, with D uncertain. In germline, CDR1 is KGHSH, CDR2 LQKENI. Trimming removed 2 bases from V and 4 bases from J, with 20 bases in between. This CDR3 has 17 amino acids. As DNA, the CDR3 is TGTGCCAGCTCACCATCCGGGCCGAGAATCGATGTCTATGGCTACACCTTC. It translates to CASSPSGPRIDVYGYTF.

This rearrangement joins TRBV28 to TRBJ1-2; D is unresolved. From germline, CDR1 is MDHEN and CDR2 SYDVKM. V was shortened by 5 bases and J by 1 base, with 8 bases between the two germline ends. CDR3 size: 13 residues. The CDR3 DNA follows: TGTGCCAGCAGTCCCGGTTTTAACTATGGCTACACCTTC. Protein product: CASSPGFNYGYTF.

This clone occurred once. The junction shows a germline mismatch at one end, possibly a read error. V and J are TRBV5-1 and TRBJ2-7; D call uncertain. The CDR3 length is 15 residues. Germline assignment: CDR1 SGHRS and CDR2 YFSETQ. The CDR3, as DNA: TGCGCCAGCAGCGCGAACCTGCTAACCTCCCACGAGCAGTACTTC. Translating gives CASSANLLTSHEQYF.

This chain uses TRBV7-2 with TRBJ2-7, with 7 positions matching TRBD2. CDR1 and CDR2 (germline): SGHTA, FQGNSA. The CDR3 length is 15 residues. Losses at the gene ends were 0 bases for V and 7 bases for J; bases not matched to a gene: 9. CDR3 sequence: CASSLAAGSEREQYF. CDR3 in DNA: TGTGCCAGCAGCTTAGCAGCGGGATCAGAGCGGGAGCAGTACTTC.

About this clone: This CDR3 is also generated by other DNA sequences in the sample. V is TRBV29-1 and J is TRBJ2-7; tentatively, D is TRBD2 (5 bases). The CDR3 is 11 amino acids. CDR1 and CDR2 (germline): SQVTM, ANQGSEA. V was trimmed by 6 bases and J by 1 base, leaving 7 bases between them. The CDR3 is CSVGLSYEQYF. The CDR3 DNA is TGCAGCGTCGGACTTTCCTACGAGCAGTACTTC.

This sequence joins TRBV11-2 and TRBJ2-7, with 9 nucleotides matching TRBD2. The CDR3 extends over 18 amino acids. Germline lookup yields CDR1 SGHAT and CDR2 FQNNGV. J was trimmed by 3 bases and V by 5 bases; bases with no gene match: 17. CDR3: CASSPHPLSGRILYEQYF. The CDR3 bases are TGTGCCAGCAGCCCCCACCCGCTGAGCGGGAGGATACTCTACGAGCAGTACTTC.

This chain joins TRBV7-8 and TRBJ1-5; D is unclear. Trimming pared 5 bases from V and 7 bases from J, leaving 12 bases between. This CDR3 is 13 amino acids long. CDR1 SGHVS and CDR2 FQNEAQ come from the germline V gene. The CDR3 spells CASSLGRVQPQHF. The CDR3 DNA follows: TGTGCCAGCAGCCTTGGGAGGGTACAGCCCCAGCATTTT.

The V gene is TRBV4-1, the J gene TRBJ2-4; 13 bases line up with TRBD2. V gave up 5 bases and J gave up 0 bases; unmatched junction bases: 7. CDR3 size: 18 residues. CDR1 is MGHRA, CDR2 YSYEKL, per germline. CDR3 residues: CASSGGLAGPVAKNIQYF. The CDR3 DNA reads TGCGCCAGCAGCGGGGGACTAGCGGGGCCGGTAGCCAAAAACATTCAGTACTTC.

The chain couples TRBV29-1 to TRBJ2-7; D is possibly TRBD1 or TRBD2 (5 bases each). The CDR3 has 15 amino acids. The germline V and J ends were trimmed by 7 bases and 2 bases, with 21 bases remaining between them. In germline, CDR1 is SQVTM, CDR2 ANQGSEA. CDR3 sequence reads: CSAAGTPSSTYEQYF. DNA of the CDR3: TGCAGCGCCGCCGGGACGCCATCGTCAACCTACGAGCAGTACTTC.

The chain recombines TRBV5-1 with TRBJ2-2, with 11 bases identical to TRBD2. The germline V gene has CDR1 SGHRS and CDR2 YFSETQ. V shed 3 bases, J shed 1 base, and the junction held 2 bases outside the gene matches. This CDR3 region has 16 residues. The CDR3 region is CASSSLAGGNTGELFF. For the CDR3, the DNA is TGCGCCAGCAGCTCCCTAGCGGGAGGGAACACCGGGGAGCTGTTTTTT.

The chain employs TRBV10-2 and TRBJ2-7, with a possible D match to TRBD2 (6 bases). The V end was cut by 6 bases, the J end by 5 bases, with 14 bases between. Germline V gives CDR1 WSHSY, CDR2 SAAADI. The CDR3 length is 13 residues. The CDR3 DNA follows: TGCGCCAGCAGGGGTAGCGGCCTTAACGAGCAGTACTTC. It yields the protein CASRGSGLNEQYF.

The genes are TRBV18 and TRBJ2-7, with 10 positions matching TRBD2. This CDR3 comprises 17 residues. Trimming took 0 bases from V and 1 from J; bases not matched to a gene: 6. Germline CDR1 KGHSH, CDR2 LQKENI. The CDR3: CASSPPFGTSDSYEQYF. As DNA, the CDR3 is TGTGCCAGCTCACCACCGTTTGGGACTAGCGATTCCTACGAGCAGTACTTC.

The V and J genes are TRBV10-2 and TRBJ2-7, with 7 bases lining up with TRBD2. Germline V gene lookup returns CDR1 WSHSY and CDR2 SAAADI. The CDR3 totals 17 residues. J lost 0 bases, V lost 2 bases, and 10 bases had no gene match. For the CDR3, the DNA is TGCGCCAGCAGTGAGGAGGATTGGCGGGAGAGCTCCTACGAGCAGTACTTC. Translation gives CASSEEDWRESSYEQYF.

Note on this clone: Additional DNA sequences in this sample encode the identical CDR3. This chain links TRBV28 with TRBJ1-2, with TRBD1 matching over 11 bases. The germline V gene has CDR1 MDHEN and CDR2 SYDVKM. The CDR3 contains 13 residues. The junction had 2 bases not matched to a gene; V was cut back by 4 bases and J by 7 bases. The CDR3 is CASSSGTGGGYTF. The CDR3 DNA sequence: TGTGCCAGCAGTTCCGGGACAGGGGGTGGCTACACCTTC.

A word on this clone: This may arise from a read error, as a much more abundant clone is one base away. Other DNA sequences of this sample code for an identical CDR3. The CDR3 sequence: CASSVNTEAFF. CDR3 in DNA: TGTGCCAGCAGTGTGAACACTGAAGCTTTCTTT. The V call is TRBV28, the J call TRBJ1-1; D is ambiguous. V was pared by 5 bases and J by 0 bases, with 1 base between. Germline V gene lookup returns CDR1 MDHEN and CDR2 SYDVKM. This CDR3 has 11 amino acids. Variable domain in full (rest from reference TRBV28 and TRBJ1-1): DVKVTQSSRYLVKRTGEKVFLECVQDMDHENMFWYRQDPGLGLRLIYFSYDVKMKEKGDIPEGYSVSREKKERFSLILESASTNQTSMYLCASSVNTEAFFGQGTRLTVV.

The chain uses TRBV2 and TRBJ2-5; a possible D gene is TRBD2 (5 bases). In germline, CDR1 is SNHLY, CDR2 FYNNEI. The V and J ends lost 6 bases and 2 bases respectively, with 7 bases between them. This CDR3 has 12 amino acids. CDR3 sequence reads: CASSRTQETQYF. CDR3 nucleotides: TGTGCCAGCAGCCGGACTCAAGAGACCCAGTACTTC.

This chain connects TRBV6-5 to TRBJ1-3, with unresolved D. The CDR3 has 14 amino acids. The germline CDR1 and CDR2 sequences are MNHEY and SVGAGI. Trimming cost V 6 bases and J 0 bases, with 9 bases left between them. The CDR3 DNA sequence: TGTGCCAGCAGCCAAACCGGCTCTGGAAACACCATATATTTT. Translated, it gives CASSQTGSGNTIYF.